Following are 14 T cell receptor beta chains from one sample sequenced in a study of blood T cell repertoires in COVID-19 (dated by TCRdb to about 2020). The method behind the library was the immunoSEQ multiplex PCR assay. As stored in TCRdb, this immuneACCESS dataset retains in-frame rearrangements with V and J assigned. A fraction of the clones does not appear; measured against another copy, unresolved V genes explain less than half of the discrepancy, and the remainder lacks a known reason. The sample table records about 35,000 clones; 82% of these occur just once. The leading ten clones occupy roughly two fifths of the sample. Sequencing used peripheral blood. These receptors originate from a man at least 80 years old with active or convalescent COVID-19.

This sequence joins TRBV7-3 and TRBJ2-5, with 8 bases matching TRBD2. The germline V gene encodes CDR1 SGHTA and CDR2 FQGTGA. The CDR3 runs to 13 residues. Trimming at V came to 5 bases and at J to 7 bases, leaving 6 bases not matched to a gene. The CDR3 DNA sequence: TGTGCCAGCAGCATGACACGGGAGGGGACCCAGTACTTC. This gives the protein CASSMTREGTQYF.

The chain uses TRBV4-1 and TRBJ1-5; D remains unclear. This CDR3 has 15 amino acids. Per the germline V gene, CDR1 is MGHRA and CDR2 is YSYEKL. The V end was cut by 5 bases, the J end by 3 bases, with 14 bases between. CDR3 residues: CASSFRTGDNQPQHF. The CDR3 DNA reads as TGCGCCAGCAGCTTCCGGACGGGAGACAATCAGCCCCAGCATTTT.

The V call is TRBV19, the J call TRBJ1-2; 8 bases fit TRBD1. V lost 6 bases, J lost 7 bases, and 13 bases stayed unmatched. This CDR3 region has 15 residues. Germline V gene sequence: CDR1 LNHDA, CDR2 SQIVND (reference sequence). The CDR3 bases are TGTGCCAGTAGCCCCCGGACAGGGCTCGGGGCTGGCTACACCTTC. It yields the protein CASSPRTGLGAGYTF.

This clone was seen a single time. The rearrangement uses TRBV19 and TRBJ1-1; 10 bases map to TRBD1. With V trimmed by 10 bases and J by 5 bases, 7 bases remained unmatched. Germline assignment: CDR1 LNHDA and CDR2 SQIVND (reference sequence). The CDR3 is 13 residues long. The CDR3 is CATRDRGWTEAFF. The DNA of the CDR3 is TGTGCCACCAGGGACAGGGGTTGGACTGAAGCTTTCTTT.

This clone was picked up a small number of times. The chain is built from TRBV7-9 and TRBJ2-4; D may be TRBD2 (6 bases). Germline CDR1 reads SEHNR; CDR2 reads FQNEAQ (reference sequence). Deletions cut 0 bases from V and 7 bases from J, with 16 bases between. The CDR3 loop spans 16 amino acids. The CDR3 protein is CASSLAPGEVGNIQYF. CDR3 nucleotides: TGTGCCAGCAGCTTAGCACCGGGGGAGGTCGGGAACATTCAGTACTTC.

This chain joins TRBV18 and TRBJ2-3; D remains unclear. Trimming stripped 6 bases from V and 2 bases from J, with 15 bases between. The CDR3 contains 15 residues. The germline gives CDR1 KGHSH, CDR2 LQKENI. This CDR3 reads CASSEASHSTDTQYF. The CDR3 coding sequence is TGTGCCAGCTCCGAGGCCTCCCACTCCACAGATACGCAGTATTTT. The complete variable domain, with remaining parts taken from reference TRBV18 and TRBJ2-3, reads NAGVMQNPRHLVRRRGQEARLRCSPMKGHSHVYWYRQLPEEGLKFMVYLQKENIIDESGMPKERFSAEFPKEGPSILRIQQVVRGDSAAYFCASSEASHSTDTQYFGPGTRLTVL.

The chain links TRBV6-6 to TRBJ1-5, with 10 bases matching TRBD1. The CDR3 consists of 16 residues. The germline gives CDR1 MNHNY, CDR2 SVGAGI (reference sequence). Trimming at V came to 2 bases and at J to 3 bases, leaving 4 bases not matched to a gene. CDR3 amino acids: CASSYGTGDNNQPQHF. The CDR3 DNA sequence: TGTGCCAGCAGTTACGGGACAGGGGACAACAATCAGCCCCAGCATTTT.

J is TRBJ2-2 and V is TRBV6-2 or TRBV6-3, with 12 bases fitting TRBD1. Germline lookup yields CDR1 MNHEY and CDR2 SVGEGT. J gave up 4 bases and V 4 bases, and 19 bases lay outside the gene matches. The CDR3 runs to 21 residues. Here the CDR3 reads CASSSHPPGQGANPGTGELFF. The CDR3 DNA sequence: TGTGCCAGCAGTTCCCATCCCCCGGGACAGGGGGCGAACCCGGGCACCGGGGAGCTGTTTTTT.

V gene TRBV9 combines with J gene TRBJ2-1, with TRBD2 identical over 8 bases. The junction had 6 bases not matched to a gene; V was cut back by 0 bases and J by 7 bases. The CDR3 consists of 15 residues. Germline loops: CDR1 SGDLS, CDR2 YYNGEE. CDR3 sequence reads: CASSVVDSGVNEQFF. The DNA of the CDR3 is TGTGCCAGCAGCGTAGTTGATAGCGGGGTAAATGAGCAGTTCTTC. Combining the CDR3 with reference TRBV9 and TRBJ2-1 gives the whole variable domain DSGVTQTPKHLITATGQRVTLRCSPRSGDLSVYWYQQSLDQGLQFLIQYYNGEERAKGNILERFSAQQFPDLHSELNLSSLELGDSALYFCASSVVDSGVNEQFFGPGTRLTVL.

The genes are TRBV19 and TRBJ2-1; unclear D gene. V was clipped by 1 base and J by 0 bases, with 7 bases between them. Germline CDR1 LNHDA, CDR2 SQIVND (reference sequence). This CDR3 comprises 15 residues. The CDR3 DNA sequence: TGTGCCAGTAGTATAGGAGGATACTCCTACAATGAGCAGTTCTTC. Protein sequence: CASSIGGYSYNEQFF.

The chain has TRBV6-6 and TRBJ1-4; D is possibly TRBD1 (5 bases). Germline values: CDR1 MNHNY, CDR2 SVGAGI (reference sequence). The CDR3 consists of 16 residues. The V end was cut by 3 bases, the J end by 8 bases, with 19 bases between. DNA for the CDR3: TGTGCCAGCAGTTATAGGGGAGGGGCAGGAGGGGAAAAACTGTTTTTT. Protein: CASSYRGGAGGEKLFF.

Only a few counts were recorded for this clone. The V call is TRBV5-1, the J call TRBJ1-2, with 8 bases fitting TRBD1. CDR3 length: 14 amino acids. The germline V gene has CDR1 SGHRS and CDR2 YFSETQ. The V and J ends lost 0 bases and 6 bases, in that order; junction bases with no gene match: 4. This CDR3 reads CASSLATGVHGYTF. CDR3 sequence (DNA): TGCGCCAGCAGCTTGGCGACAGGGGTCCATGGCTACACCTTC.

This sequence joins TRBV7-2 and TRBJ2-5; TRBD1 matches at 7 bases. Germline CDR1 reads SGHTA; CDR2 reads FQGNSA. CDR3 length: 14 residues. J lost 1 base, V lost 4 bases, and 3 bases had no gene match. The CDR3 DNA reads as TGTGCCAGCAGCTCTGGACAGGCCCAAGAGACCCAGTACTTC. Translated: CASSSGQAQETQYF.

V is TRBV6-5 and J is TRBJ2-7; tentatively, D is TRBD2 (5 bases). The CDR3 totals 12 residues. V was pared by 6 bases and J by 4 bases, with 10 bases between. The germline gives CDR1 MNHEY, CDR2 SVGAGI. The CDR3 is CASSSEGYEQYF. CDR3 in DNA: TGTGCCAGCAGCTCAGAGGGATACGAGCAGTACTTC.